Each of the 30 T cell receptor beta chains below was sequenced from the same sample in a study of OX40 agonist ivuxolimab in advanced cancers. Preparation of the library involved the immunoSEQ multiplex PCR assay. TCRdb re-hosts the immuneACCESS table, in-frame sequences only. Its copies lack some clones; in the studies checked, an unresolved V gene accounts for under half of them, and the cause for the rest is not known. Counted in this sample were approximately 74,000 clones; roughly 87% of them appeared once. The ten top clones hold about 5.5% of the sample. Sample: CD4+ or CD8+ T cells sorted from blood, taken in a trial of the OX40 agonist ivuxolimab. The source of these receptors is an adult with an advanced solid tumor such as melanoma, head and neck, liver or kidney cancer.

This clone has just one count. The chain is built from TRBV11-1 and TRBJ1-1; no clear D gene. This CDR3 has 13 amino acids. V was pared by 3 bases and J by 1 base, with 6 bases between. Germline values: CDR1 SGHAT, CDR2 FQDESV (reference sequence). In DNA, the CDR3 is TGTGCCAGCAGCTTTCCGGGGAACACTGAAGCTTTCTTT. This codes for CASSFPGNTEAFF.

The chain recombines TRBV7-2 with TRBJ2-5, with D perhaps assigned TRBD1 or TRBD2 (5 bases each). There are 13 residues in the CDR3. Germline CDR1 is SGHTA and CDR2 is FQGNSA. V gave up 7 bases and J gave up 2 bases, with 11 bases separating them. CDR3 residues: CASTRGVQETQYF. In nucleotides, the CDR3 is TGTGCCAGCACACGAGGGGTTCAAGAGACCCAGTACTTC.

The rearrangement joins TRBV7-9 to TRBJ1-4; 8 nucleotides align to TRBD1. Losses at the gene ends were 6 bases for V and 8 bases for J; bases not matched to a gene: 8. CDR1 and CDR2 (germline): SEHNR, FQNEAQ (reference sequence). The CDR3 consists of 14 residues. The CDR3 nucleotides read TGTGCCAGCAGTAATGGACAGGGCGGAGAAAAACTGTTTTTT. The encoded protein is CASSNGQGGEKLFF.

The rearrangement joins TRBV28 to TRBJ1-4; D gene unclear. V lost 1 base and J 0 bases, leaving 12 bases between the germline ends. The CDR3 is 17 residues long. From germline, CDR1 is MDHEN and CDR2 SYDVKM. The CDR3 coding sequence is TGTGCCAGCAGTTTATCTCCCCCGGTAGCAACTAATGAAAAACTGTTTTTT. Residues: CASSLSPPVATNEKLFF.

The chain carries TRBV10-3 and TRBJ2-3; D perhaps matches TRBD1 (5 bases). V was pared by 11 bases and J by 2 bases, with 8 bases between. The CDR3 totals 11 residues. Germline loops: CDR1 ENHRY, CDR2 SYGVKD. The CDR3 coding sequence is TGTGCCGCGACAGACACAGATACGCAGTATTTT. Amino acids: CAATDTDTQYF.

The rearrangement joins TRBV19 to TRBJ2-7; tentative D call: TRBD1 (5 bases). Germline values: CDR1 LNHDA, CDR2 SQIVND (reference sequence). V shed 4 bases and J shed 2 bases, with 12 bases lying between them. This CDR3 is 14 amino acids long. In nucleotides, the CDR3 is TGTGCCAGTAGTACCGGACACCTCCCCTACGAGCAGTACTTC. Protein sequence: CASSTGHLPYEQYF.

The J gene is TRBJ2-2, the V gene TRBV18; 12 positions match TRBD2. V was pared by 3 bases and J by 5 bases, with 4 bases of the junction left unmatched. CDR1 KGHSH and CDR2 LQKENI come from the germline V gene. The CDR3 runs to 16 residues. The CDR3 reads CASSPRTSGATGELFF. The DNA of the CDR3 is TGTGCCAGCTCACCTCGGACTAGCGGGGCTACCGGGGAGCTGTTTTTT.

This sequence joins TRBV4-2 and TRBJ2-3; 12 nucleotides match TRBD2. CDR1 is LGHNA and CDR2 is YNFKEQ in the germline V gene. The CDR3 is 16 amino acids. Trimming cost V 0 bases and J 3 bases; bases outside gene matches: 1. The CDR3 DNA reads as TGTGCCAGCAGCCAAGATCTAGCGGGGGGGACAGATACGCAGTATTTT. Translating it yields CASSQDLAGGTDTQYF.

This clone was observed a single time. The chain joins TRBV28 to TRBJ2-4; D possibly uses TRBD1 or TRBD2 (5 bases each). Germline assignment: CDR1 MDHEN and CDR2 SYDVKM. V lost 4 bases to trimming and J lost 0 bases, with 13 bases between them. This CDR3 spans 16 amino acids. CDR3 sequence (DNA): TGTGCCAGCAGTTCTCCGGGACGGCTAGCCAAAAACATTCAGTACTTC. It specifies CASSSPGRLAKNIQYF.

The CDR3 loop is CSVGTGDRPQHF. CDR3 DNA: TGCAGCGTAGGGACAGGGGATCGGCCCCAGCATTTT. This chain uses TRBV29-1 with TRBJ1-5, with 10 bases that match TRBD1. The CDR3 runs 12 residues. V lost 6 bases to trimming and J lost 9 bases; unmatched junction nucleotides: 5. CDR1 and CDR2 from the germline V gene are SQVTM and ANQGSEA.

V usage is TRBV6-5 and J usage is TRBJ1-1; no firm D call. Germline CDR1 MNHEY, CDR2 SVGAGI. The CDR3 consists of 16 residues. V was pared by 2 bases and J by 4 bases, with 17 bases between. CDR3 loop: CASSYLQTQKGTEAFF. CDR3 nucleotide sequence: TGTGCCAGCAGTTACCTGCAGACTCAGAAGGGCACTGAAGCTTTCTTT.

V and J are TRBV19 and TRBJ1-1, with D perhaps matching TRBD1 (5 bases). Deletions cut 1 base from V and 4 bases from J, with 7 bases between. The CDR3 contains 13 residues. Germline V gene sequence: CDR1 LNHDA, CDR2 SQIVND (reference sequence). The CDR3: CASSIGTITEAFF. CDR3 DNA: TGTGCCAGTAGTATAGGGACAATCACTGAAGCTTTCTTT.

V is TRBV5-5 and J is TRBJ2-2; no definite D call. With 0 bases removed from V and 1 base from J, the gap between germline ends came to 4 bases. CDR3 size: 14 residues. CDR1 and CDR2 from the germline V gene are SGHKS and YYEKEE (reference sequence). Written as DNA, the CDR3 is TGTGCCAGCAGCTTGGGAGGGAACACCGGGGAGCTGTTTTTT. Translated, it gives CASSLGGNTGELFF.

The J gene is TRBJ2-2, the V gene TRBV10-1, with 8 bases identical to TRBD2. V shed 2 bases and J 3 bases; nucleotides not matched to a gene: 8. The CDR3 loop spans 17 amino acids. The V gene's germline CDR1 is WNHNN and CDR2 SYGVQD (reference sequence). CDR3 in amino acids: CASSEGRGGLDTGELFF. In nucleotides, the CDR3 is TGCGCCAGCAGTGAGGGTCGGGGGGGCCTCGACACCGGGGAGCTGTTTTTT.

The V call is TRBV5-1, the J call TRBJ2-1; either TRBD1 or TRBD2 may fit D (5 bases each). Germline V gives CDR1 SGHRS, CDR2 YFSETQ. The length of the CDR3 is 11 residues. V was pared by 3 bases and J by 10 bases, with 8 bases between. CDR3 sequence: CASSYGTEQFF. CDR3 in DNA: TGCGCCAGCAGCTACGGGACCGAGCAGTTCTTC.

V is TRBV7-9 and J is TRBJ2-5; D is ambiguous. The CDR3 has 12 residues. The V end lost 1 base, the J end lost 7 bases, and 7 bases lay between the germline ends. CDR1 is SEHNR, CDR2 FQNEAQ, per germline (reference sequence). The CDR3 DNA follows: TGTGCCAGCAGCTTAGTCCACGGGACCCAGTACTTC. It codes for CASSLVHGTQYF.

CDR3 sequence reads: CASSRVDRDQETQYF. CDR3 sequence (DNA): TGTGCCAGCAGCCGCGTGGACAGGGACCAAGAGACCCAGTACTTC. The chain combines TRBV11-2 with TRBJ2-5; 8 bases align to TRBD1. J gave up 0 bases and V 5 bases, and 5 bases lay outside the gene matches. The CDR3 has 15 residues. Germline V lookup: CDR1 SGHAT, CDR2 FQNNGV. The full variable domain, its missing parts supplied by reference TRBV11-2 and TRBJ2-5, is EAGVAQSPRYKIIEKRQSVAFWCNPISGHATLYWYQQILGQGPKLLIQFQNNGVVDDSQLPKDRFSAERLKGVDSTLKIQPAKLEDSAVYLCASSRVDRDQETQYFGPGTRLLVL.

CDR3: CASSLSVTSGVSTDTQYF. CDR3 nucleotides: TGTGCCAGCAGTTTATCAGTCACTAGCGGAGTTAGCACAGATACGCAGTATTTT. V usage is TRBV27 and J usage is TRBJ2-3; 8 positions match TRBD2. Germline lookup yields CDR1 MNHEY and CDR2 SMNVEV (reference sequence). This CDR3 region has 18 residues. Trimming at V came to 0 bases and at J to 0 bases, leaving 8 bases not matched to a gene.

The chain couples TRBV11-3 to TRBJ2-3; 9 positions match TRBD2. The CDR3 is made up of 16 amino acids. With V trimmed by 4 bases and J by 2 bases, 7 bases remained unmatched. Germline V gene data show CDR1 as SGHNT and CDR2 as YENEEA. The CDR3 here is CASSSRLAANTDTQYF. DNA for the CDR3: TGTGCCAGCAGCTCTCGACTAGCGGCAAACACAGATACGCAGTATTTT.

The chain's CDR3 is CASSLAVYLGRYTF. The CDR3 DNA is TGTGCCAGCAGCTTAGCGGTTTATTTGGGGCGCTACACCTTC. The chain is built from TRBV7-9 and TRBJ1-2, with D possibly matching TRBD1 (5 bases). The CDR3 is 14 amino acids. CDR1 SEHNR and CDR2 FQNEAQ come from the germline V gene (reference sequence). Trimming took off 0 bases at V and 9 bases at J, with 14 bases between the two ends.

This clone was recorded only once. This rearrangement joins TRBV6-5 to TRBJ2-7, with a weak D call TRBD1 (6 bases). The CDR3 consists of 15 residues. The ends were cut back, 4 bases at V and 5 bases at J, with 18 bases in the middle. CDR1 is MNHEY and CDR2 is SVGAGI in the germline V gene. For the CDR3, the DNA is TGTGCCAGCAGTTTAGACAGGATAGTATCCAACGAGCAGTACTTC. This translates into CASSLDRIVSNEQYF.

The gene calls are TRBV7-2 and TRBJ1-6; TRBD1 matches 7 bases. Germline V lookup: CDR1 SGHTA, CDR2 FQGNSA. The V segment lost 4 bases and the J segment 2 bases; nucleotides outside the gene matches: 11. This CDR3 has 18 amino acids. Here the CDR3 reads CASSYQGGGGPYNSPLHF. The CDR3 coding sequence is TGTGCCAGCAGCTACCAAGGAGGGGGCGGACCCTATAATTCACCCCTCCACTTT.

This rearrangement joins TRBV7-6 to TRBJ1-1; D is possibly TRBD1 (5 bases). The germline V gene encodes CDR1 SGHVS and CDR2 FNYEAQ. V was cut by 1 base and J by 1 base, with 10 bases left in between. CDR3 size: 15 residues. The CDR3 bases are TGTGCCAGCAGCTTAGTTGACAGTGCGAACACTGAAGCTTTCTTT. Residues: CASSLVDSANTEAFF.

The chain carries TRBV18 and TRBJ2-5, with no clear D. The CDR3 has 15 residues. V gave up 1 base and J gave up 2 bases, with 11 bases separating them. Germline V gene data show CDR1 as KGHSH and CDR2 as LQKENI. The CDR3 here is CASSPQPRKQETQYF. The DNA of the CDR3 is TGTGCCAGCTCACCACAACCACGGAAACAAGAGACCCAGTACTTC. Variable domain in full (rest from reference TRBV18 and TRBJ2-5): NAGVMQNPRHLVRRRGQEARLRCSPMKGHSHVYWYRQLPEEGLKFMVYLQKENIIDESGMPKERFSAEFPKEGPSILRIQQVVRGDSAAYFCASSPQPRKQETQYFGPGTRLLVL.

The chain is built from TRBV9 and TRBJ1-2, with 9 bases identical to TRBD1. This CDR3 has 15 amino acids. Germline V CDR1 and CDR2: SGDLS, YYNGEE. The V gene end was trimmed by 4 bases and the J gene end by 4 bases; junction bases not matched to a gene: 8. CDR3: CASSLRPGQGYGYTF. The CDR3 DNA reads as TGTGCCAGCAGCCTCAGACCGGGACAGGGCTATGGCTACACCTTC.

The rearrangement uses TRBV27 and TRBJ1-5; TRBD1 matches 10 bases. Germline loops: CDR1 MNHEY, CDR2 SMNVEV (reference sequence). The CDR3 is 15 residues long. Losses at the gene ends were 4 bases for V and 3 bases for J; bases not matched to a gene: 3. For the CDR3, the DNA is TGTGCCAGCAGTTGGACAGGGGGTTTCAATCAGCCCCAGCATTTT. This sequence encodes CASSWTGGFNQPQHF.

CDR3 nucleotide sequence: TGCGCCAGCAGGGACAGCCCCCCTGGCGAGCAGTACGTC. As protein: CASRDSPPGEQYV. The V and J genes are TRBV10-2 and TRBJ2-7, with D possibly being TRBD1 (6 bases). The CDR3 extends over 13 amino acids. CDR1 WSHSY and CDR2 SAAADI come from the germline V gene. Trimming pared 6 bases from V and 6 bases from J, leaving 15 bases between.

The chain links TRBV14 to TRBJ2-7, with TRBD2 matching 12 bases. The trim removed 7 bases at V and 8 bases at J, leaving 6 bases unmatched. The CDR3 runs 13 residues. CDR1 SGHDN and CDR2 FVKESK come from the germline V gene. This CDR3 is CASNLAGGPKQYF. CDR3 DNA: TGTGCCAGCAACCTAGCGGGAGGGCCCAAGCAGTACTTC.

This clone was observed a handful of times. The rearrangement links TRBV7-9 to TRBJ1-1; weak D call: TRBD1 (5 bases). Germline V gives CDR1 SEHNR, CDR2 FQNEAQ (reference sequence). This CDR3 contains 13 residues. The V end lost 5 bases, the J end lost 7 bases, and 14 bases lay between the germline ends. For the CDR3, the DNA is TGTGCCAGCAGCCCCAATTTCGGGGGTGAAGCTTTCTTT. The encoded protein is CASSPNFGGEAFF.

The gene calls are TRBV15 and TRBJ2-2, with D perhaps TRBD1 (6 bases). This CDR3 is 17 amino acids long. V lost 1 base, J lost 5 bases, and 17 bases lay in between. Germline V gene lookup returns CDR1 LNHNV and CDR2 YYDKDF (reference sequence). CDR3 nucleotides: TGTGCCACCAGCAGAGCCCGAGGGGGAGTGGGTACCGGGGAGCTGTTTTTT. Encoded protein: CATSRARGGVGTGELFF.